What follows are 11 T cell receptor beta chains derived from one specimen sequenced in a study of cytomegalovirus exposure and HLA in healthy donors. Use of 60 Vbeta and 13 Jbeta primers characterized the PCR. Sequencing was performed with immunoSEQ multiplex PCR; in TCRdb, only in-frame clones are kept and a portion is missing. The sample has approximately 93,000 clones, around three fifths seen once. Material for sequencing was PBMCs. The receptor source for this set is a boy aged 10-17 years in good health and CMV-seropositive.

This chain links TRBV5-7 with TRBJ2-2; TRBD2 aligns across 9 bases. TRBV5-7 is an ORF; its function is uncertain. This CDR3 has 18 amino acids. The junction had 18 bases not matched to a gene; V was cut back by 7 bases and J by 5 bases. The CDR3 sequence: CASPIGGSGGPGTGELFF. The CDR3 bases are TGTGCCAGCCCCATTGGGGGTAGCGGGGGACCCGGGACCGGGGAGCTGTTTTTT.

The chain recombines TRBV7-2 with TRBJ2-3; D might be TRBD2 (7 bases). V lost 1 base and J lost 5, with 13 bases in between. CDR1 SGHTA and CDR2 FQGNSA come from the germline V gene. The CDR3 is 15 amino acids. The CDR3 coding sequence is TGTGCCAGCAGCTTAGATGCGGGGGCTGGAGATACGCAGTATTTT. This encodes CASSLDAGAGDTQYF.

This clone was detected only a few times. The chain has TRBV30 and TRBJ1-4; possible D gene TRBD1, 6 bases. CDR1 GTSNPN and CDR2 SVGIG come from the germline V gene (reference sequence). The CDR3 is 13 residues long. V lost 6 bases and J 7 bases, leaving 15 bases between the germline ends. CDR3 in amino acids: CACPGEEGEKLFF. The CDR3 DNA follows: TGTGCCTGCCCAGGGGAAGAGGGTGAAAAACTGTTTTTT.

This clone appeared a few times. The chain is built from TRBV4-1 and TRBJ2-7, with 7 bases that match TRBD2. CDR1 is MGHRA and CDR2 is YSYEKL in the germline V gene. The length of the CDR3 is 11 residues. V lost 4 bases to trimming and J lost 11 bases; unmatched junction nucleotides: 5. The CDR3 protein is CASSLGGEKYF. Here the CDR3 DNA reads TGCGCCAGCAGCCTTGGGGGGGAAAAGTACTTC.

This clone has only a few counts. The chain links TRBV5-1 to TRBJ1-5, with D tentatively TRBD1 (5 bases). CDR1 and CDR2 (germline): SGHRS, YFSETQ. Trimming shortened V by 4 bases and J by 6 bases, and 17 bases separated the two germline ends. The CDR3 has 15 residues. The CDR3 DNA reads TGCGCCAGCAGCCCGGAGGAGGGGTTCGGTCAGCCCCAGCATTTT. This gives the protein CASSPEEGFGQPQHF.

V usage is TRBV5-1 and J usage is TRBJ2-2; 7 bases match TRBD2. The V segment lost 4 bases and the J segment 1 base; nucleotides outside the gene matches: 1. Germline V gives CDR1 SGHRS, CDR2 YFSETQ. The CDR3 covers 14 residues. This CDR3 is CASSGGGNTGELFF. CDR3 sequence (DNA): TGCGCCAGCAGCGGCGGGGGGAACACCGGGGAGCTGTTTTTT. Based on the CDR3 plus reference TRBV5-1 and TRBJ2-2, the full variable domain is KAGVTQTPRYLIKTRGQQVTLSCSPISGHRSVSWYQQTPGQGLQFLFEYFSETQRNKGNFPGRFSGRQFSNSRSEMNVSTLELGDSALYLCASSGGGNTGELFFGEGSRLTVL.

The chain links TRBV9 to TRBJ2-1, with TRBD2 matching 7 bases. Trimming removed 4 bases from V and 6 bases from J; junction bases left unmatched: 13. The CDR3 has 16 amino acids. Germline lookup yields CDR1 SGDLS and CDR2 YYNGEE. The CDR3 DNA sequence: TGTGCCAGCAGCCCCACCGGTAGACTAGCCCTCAATGAGCAGTTCTTC. Its protein product is CASSPTGRLALNEQFF.

The chain links TRBV30 to TRBJ1-1, with D unclear. The length of the CDR3 is 13 residues. Per germline, CDR1 GTSNPN and CDR2 SVGIG (reference sequence). The V end was cut by 2 bases, the J end by 5 bases, with 12 bases between. Here the CDR3 reads CAWSSHGETEAFF. As DNA, the CDR3 is TGTGCCTGGAGTTCACACGGGGAGACTGAAGCTTTCTTT.

This clone has only a few counts. The chain uses TRBV4-3 and TRBJ2-1; no definite D call. This CDR3 is built from 15 residues. Germline CDR1 is LGHNA and CDR2 is YSLEER. The V gene lost 0 bases and the J gene lost 8 bases, with 14 bases spanning the gap. CDR3 nucleotides: TGCGCCAGCAGCCAAGAAGCGAGCGCCCTAGATGAGCAGTTCTTC. It codes for CASSQEASALDEQFF.

About this clone itself: Germline and junction disagree at one end, which may indicate a read error. The chain recombines TRBV7-9 with TRBJ2-1; 9 bases match TRBD2. The CDR3 loop spans 13 amino acids. Germline lookup yields CDR1 SEHNR and CDR2 FQNEAQ (reference sequence). The CDR3 is CASSHQDPGLALF. Written as DNA, the CDR3 is TGTGCCAGCAGCCACCAAGACCCGGGACTAGCACTCTTC.

The CDR3 bases are TGCAGCGTCTACCAGGGGACCGGGGAGCTGTTTTTT. The encoded protein is CSVYQGTGELFF. V and J are TRBV29-1 and TRBJ2-2, with a possible D match to TRBD1 (6 bases). CDR1 is SQVTM, CDR2 ANQGSEA, per germline. Trimming took 6 bases from V and 5 from J, leaving 10 bases between them. The CDR3 has 12 residues.